Presented here are 29 T cell receptor beta chains from one specimen sequenced in a study of blood T cell repertoires in COVID-19. Clones were sequenced by immunoSEQ multiplex PCR, and TCRdb holds only the in-frame ones, with some missing. The data hold about 380,000 clones, with 88% observed a single time. Source material: PBMCs or T cells enriched from blood (not recorded which). Receptor source: a woman aged 18 to 35 who had recovered from COVID-19.

This rearrangement joins TRBV15 to TRBJ2-7; no firm D call. This CDR3 is built from 12 residues. Germline CDR1 LNHNV, CDR2 YYDKDF (reference sequence). Trimming removed 2 bases from V and 4 bases from J, with 6 bases in between. The CDR3, as DNA: TGTGCCACCAGCAGACTACAGTACGAGCAGTACTTC. It yields the protein CATSRLQYEQYF.

This rearrangement joins TRBV15 to TRBJ1-1; the match to TRBD1 covers 8 bases. The CDR3 is 17 amino acids. Germline V CDR1 and CDR2: LNHNV, YYDKDF (reference sequence). With V trimmed by 1 base and J by 0 bases, 7 bases remained unmatched. The CDR3 is CATSRVSGDRLNTEAFF. The CDR3 DNA sequence: TGTGCCACCAGCAGAGTGAGTGGGGACAGGCTGAACACTGAAGCTTTCTTT.

The V and J genes are TRBV7-2 and TRBJ2-3, with D possibly being TRBD2 (5 bases). This CDR3 spans 12 amino acids. V lost 5 bases, J lost 4 bases, and 7 bases lay in between. Germline values: CDR1 SGHTA, CDR2 FQGNSA. The CDR3, as DNA: TGTGCCAGCAGCACCGGGGCAGATACGCAGTATTTT. As protein: CASSTGADTQYF.

Concerning this clone: The identical CDR3 is also encoded by other nucleotide sequences in the sample. The V gene is TRBV7-6, the J gene TRBJ2-3; 13 bases agree with TRBD2. V shed 5 bases, J shed 4 bases, and the junction held 6 bases outside the gene matches. The germline CDR1 and CDR2 sequences are SGHVS and FNYEAQ. This CDR3 is 16 amino acids long. This CDR3 is CASSLTSGGAADTQYF. CDR3 nucleotides: TGTGCCAGCAGCCTCACTAGCGGGGGGGCTGCAGATACGCAGTATTTT.

The rearrangement joins TRBV6-2 or TRBV6-3 to TRBJ2-2, with D hard to call. V lost 4 bases to trimming and J lost 4 bases, with 13 bases between them. The CDR3 runs to 15 residues. Germline V gene lookup returns CDR1 MNHEY and CDR2 SVGEGT. CDR3 region: CASSLTHPGTGELFF. In DNA form, the CDR3 reads TGTGCCAGCAGTTTAACCCATCCGGGCACCGGGGAGCTGTTTTTT.

The V call is TRBV10-1, the J call TRBJ2-3; unclear D gene. Germline V lookup: CDR1 WNHNN, CDR2 SYGVQD (reference sequence). V lost 0 bases, J lost 2 bases, and 9 bases lay in between. There are 15 residues in the CDR3. The CDR3 loop reads CASSESRRPTDTQYF. In DNA form, the CDR3 reads TGCGCCAGCAGTGAGTCACGCAGGCCCACAGATACGCAGTATTTT.

The V call is TRBV5-4, the J call TRBJ2-7; 9 nucleotides match TRBD1. The J segment lost 6 bases and the V segment lost 4 bases, leaving 5 bases of the junction unmatched. Per germline, CDR1 SGHNT and CDR2 YYREEE (reference sequence). The CDR3 sequence is 13 residues long. The CDR3 is CASSPDRGGEQYF. The CDR3 coding sequence is TGTGCCAGCAGCCCGGACAGGGGTGGCGAGCAGTACTTC.

The chain joins TRBV6-1 to TRBJ1-2; D is perhaps TRBD1 (5 bases). Germline CDR1 reads MNHNS; CDR2 reads SASEGT. The length of the CDR3 is 13 residues. The V end lost 3 bases, the J end lost 4 bases, and 9 bases lay between the germline ends. The CDR3 protein is CASSEDISYGYTF. DNA for the CDR3: TGTGCCAGCAGTGAGGACATCAGCTATGGCTACACCTTC.

The CDR3 DNA follows: TGCGCCAGCAGCTTGGAGACAGGGGGCTTAGGGCCCCAGCATTTT. It yields the protein CASSLETGGLGPQHF. The rearrangement links TRBV5-1 to TRBJ1-5; 10 bases are shared with TRBD1. CDR1 and CDR2 (germline): SGHRS, YFSETQ. CDR3 length: 15 amino acids. With 0 bases clipped from V and 9 bases from J, the junction kept 6 bases outside the gene matches.

This chain uses TRBV6-5 with TRBJ2-7; TRBD1 matches 9 bases. Unmatched junction bases numbered 3, after V lost 8 bases and J lost 7 bases. The CDR3 runs 11 residues. Germline CDR1 reads MNHEY; CDR2 reads SVGAGI. The CDR3 DNA is TGTGCCAGCGGACAGGGGATAGAGCAGTACTTC. Translation: CASGQGIEQYF.

The CDR3 DNA is TGTGCCAGCAGCACCCCAGGGGGCGGGGTTGTTTCACCCCTCCACTTT. Protein sequence: CASSTPGGGVVSPLHF. The chain links TRBV2 to TRBJ1-6; 8 bases align to TRBD1. Looked up from germline, CDR1 is SNHLY and CDR2 is FYNNEI. Trimming took 6 bases from V and 9 from J; bases not matched to a gene: 13. This CDR3 is built from 16 residues. Full variable domain (outside the CDR3, taken from reference TRBV2 and TRBJ1-6): EPEVTQTPSHQVTQMGQEVILRCVPISNHLYFYWYRQILGQKVEFLVSFYNNEISEKSEIFDDQFSVERPDGSNFTLKIRSTKLEDSAMYFCASSTPGGGVVSPLHFGNGTRLTVT.

The chain links TRBV30 to TRBJ1-5, with a tentative D call TRBD1 (6 bases). With 1 base removed from V and 0 bases from J, the gap between germline ends came to 10 bases. Germline loops: CDR1 GTSNPN, CDR2 SVGIG (reference sequence). The CDR3 is 15 residues long. CDR3 in DNA: TGTGCCTGGAGTGAGGGGGATTTTAGCAATCAGCCCCAGCATTTT. This translates into CAWSEGDFSNQPQHF.

J is TRBJ2-1 and V is TRBV19, with 11 bases lining up with TRBD2. Germline V gene sequence: CDR1 LNHDA, CDR2 SQIVND (reference sequence). V lost 5 bases to trimming and J lost 4 bases; unmatched junction nucleotides: 16. CDR3 size: 19 residues. As DNA, the CDR3 is TGTGCCAGTAGTCCCTCCCGGACCCTAACTAGCGGGGGTTACAATGAGCAGTTCTTC. It codes for CASSPSRTLTSGGYNEQFF.

This chain links TRBV20-1 with TRBJ1-1; the D is unclear. Deletions cut 3 bases from V and 7 bases from J, with 9 bases between. Germline loops: CDR1 DFQATT, CDR2 SNEGSKA (reference sequence). The CDR3 spans 11 residues. The CDR3 DNA reads TGCAGTGCTAGGGGCTACCGTGAAGCTTTCTTT. Translated: CSARGYREAFF.

This clone was picked up a small number of times. V and J are TRBV21-1 and TRBJ1-4. TRBV21-1 is classified as a pseudogene. There are 15 residues in the CDR3. CDR3 protein: CASSKVWQRNEKLFF. The CDR3 DNA reads TGTGCCAGCAGCAAAGTCTGGCAGCGTAATGAAAAACTGTTTTTT.

The chain uses TRBV4-3 and TRBJ2-1; TRBD1 might be the D (5 bases). Germline CDR1 reads LGHNA; CDR2 reads YSLEER. V was shortened by 0 bases and J by 1 base, with 13 bases between the two germline ends. The CDR3 has 17 residues. The CDR3 coding sequence is TGCGCCAGCAGCCAAGAGTTAGCAGGGATGTCCTACAATGAGCAGTTCTTC. Encoded protein: CASSQELAGMSYNEQFF.

The chain uses TRBV5-1 and TRBJ2-3; TRBD2 agrees at 8 bases. The germline V gene has CDR1 SGHRS and CDR2 YFSETQ. This CDR3 comprises 16 residues. Trimming cost V 3 bases and J 2 bases; bases outside gene matches: 8. CDR3 residues: CASSSQPGLDTDTQYF. CDR3 DNA: TGCGCCAGCAGCTCACAACCGGGACTAGACACAGATACGCAGTATTTT.

CDR3 in DNA: TGTGCCAGCTCACCGGGGACAGACTACGAGCAGTACTTC. This encodes CASSPGTDYEQYF. The chain joins TRBV18 to TRBJ2-7; the match to TRBD1 covers 7 bases. Trimming at V came to 3 bases and at J to 3 bases, leaving 2 bases not matched to a gene. Looked up from germline, CDR1 is KGHSH and CDR2 is LQKENI. The CDR3 extends over 13 amino acids.

This chain links TRBV9 with TRBJ2-7; possibly TRBD1 for D (7 bases). Germline CDR1 reads SGDLS; CDR2 reads YYNGEE. Trimming took 3 bases from V and 4 from J, leaving 17 bases between them. This CDR3 comprises 15 residues. The chain's CDR3 is CASSGGTAEGYEQYF. CDR3 nucleotides: TGTGCCAGCAGCGGCGGGACAGCCGAAGGATACGAGCAGTACTTC.

This clone was counted between two and nine times. CDR3 in amino acids: CASSFAQPQHF. CDR3 sequence (DNA): TGCGCCAGCAGCTTCGCGCAGCCCCAGCATTTT. The chain is built from TRBV5-1 and TRBJ1-5; the D is unclear. V gave up 2 bases and J gave up 7 bases, with 4 bases separating them. Germline CDR1 SGHRS, CDR2 YFSETQ. The CDR3 has 11 amino acids.

This clone has only one observation. CDR3 sequence (DNA): TGTGCCAGCAGCTTAGTGCAGGGGTGGGGCACTGAAGCTTTCTTT. Its protein product is CASSLVQGWGTEAFF. This chain uses TRBV7-2 with TRBJ1-1; weak D call: TRBD1 (6 bases). The CDR3 contains 15 residues. Germline V gene sequence: CDR1 SGHTA, CDR2 FQGNSA. V lost 1 base and J lost 4, with 13 bases in between.

CDR3 sequence: CASSIPGDLNEKLFF. As DNA, the CDR3 is TGTGCCAGTAGTATCCCGGGGGACCTTAATGAAAAACTGTTTTTT. The chain is built from TRBV19 and TRBJ1-4; D might be TRBD1 (5 bases). Germline assignment: CDR1 LNHDA and CDR2 SQIVND (reference sequence). This CDR3 comprises 15 residues. Trimming shortened V by 3 bases and J by 4 bases, and 12 bases separated the two germline ends. The full variable domain, rest sourced from reference TRBV19 and TRBJ1-4, is DGGITQSPKYLFRKEGQNVTLSCEQNLNHDAMYWYRQDPGQGLRLIYYSQIVNDFQKGDIAEGYSVSREKKESFPLTVTSAQKNPTAFYLCASSIPGDLNEKLFFGSGTQLSVL.

This clone has a handful of counts. V gene TRBV6-5 combines with J gene TRBJ1-1; D is ambiguous. CDR3 length: 15 residues. Trimming removed 8 bases from V and 4 bases from J, with 20 bases in between. The germline CDR1 and CDR2 sequences are MNHEY and SVGAGI. The CDR3 DNA reads TGTGCCAGCCTGACTATGGCCCCCAGCGCCACTGAAGCTTTCTTT. Translated, it gives CASLTMAPSATEAFF.

The chain links TRBV18 to TRBJ1-1, with a weak D call TRBD1 (6 bases). Germline V lookup: CDR1 KGHSH, CDR2 LQKENI. The ends were cut back, 6 bases at V and 9 bases at J, with 17 bases in the middle. This CDR3 region has 13 residues. The chain's CDR3 is CASSSGGDRQAFF. The CDR3, as DNA: TGTGCCAGCTCTTCGGGGGGAGACAGGCAAGCTTTCTTT.

The chain is built from TRBV11-3 and TRBJ2-2; D is possibly TRBD1 (5 bases). The CDR3 sequence is 14 residues long. Germline CDR1 is SGHNT and CDR2 is YENEEA. Trimming shortened V by 2 bases and J by 4 bases, and 8 bases separated the two germline ends. CDR3: CASSLQGATGELFF. The DNA of the CDR3 is TGTGCCAGCAGCTTACAGGGCGCCACCGGGGAGCTGTTTTTT.

V and J are TRBV6-5 and TRBJ1-5; the D gene is possibly TRBD1 (5 bases). The germline gives CDR1 MNHEY, CDR2 SVGAGI. V lost 6 bases, J lost 7 bases, and 13 bases lay in between. The CDR3 length is 13 residues. The CDR3 reads CASSRLPGQPQHF. As DNA, the CDR3 is TGTGCCAGCAGCCGTCTGCCAGGGCAGCCCCAGCATTTT.

The rearrangement joins TRBV28 to TRBJ1-5, with 7 bases matching TRBD1. CDR1 MDHEN and CDR2 SYDVKM come from the germline V gene. This CDR3 comprises 13 residues. V was clipped by 11 bases and J by 3 bases; unmatched bases: 7. CDR3 region: CAWGTDPNQPQHF. In DNA form, the CDR3 reads TGTGCCTGGGGGACAGACCCCAATCAGCCCCAGCATTTT.

The genes are TRBV6-2 or TRBV6-3 and TRBJ2-7, with 9 bases lining up with TRBD2. There are 15 residues in the CDR3. With 2 bases clipped from V and 6 bases from J, the junction kept 8 bases outside the gene matches. Per the germline V gene, CDR1 is MNHEY and CDR2 is SVGEGT. CDR3 protein: CASSYSGLASSEQYF. CDR3 sequence (DNA): TGTGCCAGCAGTTACAGCGGACTAGCGTCATCCGAGCAGTACTTC.

The chain links TRBV7-3 to TRBJ2-7; TRBD1 might be the D (6 bases). The V end was cut by 2 bases, the J end by 0 bases, with 11 bases between. The CDR3 is 15 amino acids. CDR1 SGHTA and CDR2 FQGTGA come from the germline V gene. This CDR3 is CASSLGTKSSYEQYF. CDR3 nucleotide sequence: TGTGCCAGCAGCTTAGGGACAAAGAGCTCCTACGAGCAGTACTTC.